This T cell receptor (beta chain) is from a study of T cell repertoires in cytomegalovirus infection. Study as a whole: As its CMV epitopes, the study selected recently identified HLA-C-restricted and well-studied HLA-B-restricted targets. Public signatures in TCR beta pointed to CMV infection and matching HLA type. Study-wide points: Adding up the frequency of public TCR beta families identified people who carried CMV plus the relevant HLA. Dominating the ex vivo response were TCR beta clonotypes that were CMV-specific and HLA-C-restricted.

One entry per CDR3 protein results from TCRdb running MiXCR on the reads. The sample carries 750,000 to 900,000 distinct CDR3 sequences, about 27% recorded once. In the case of this clonotype: Its antigen is not identified.

Between the trimmed V and J ends, which lost 5 bases and 4 bases, there was a span of 14 bases. CDR3 length: 14 amino acids. Germline CDR1 and CDR2: LNHDA and SQIVND (reference sequence). This chain uses TRBV19 with TRBJ2-5; TRBD1 might be the D (6 bases). The receptor was isolated from a human donor in good health (CMV status not recorded). Some clones in this sample may be carry-over from other donors' samples. The specimen was cultured CD8+ T cells from PBMCs, collected from culture after CMV antigen stimulation. The CDR3 spells CASSVQGLAETQYF. The CDR3 DNA sequence: TGTGCCAGTAGTGTACAGGGCTTGGCAGAGACCCAGTACTTC. The full variable domain, completed using reference TRBV19 and TRBJ2-5, is DGGITQSPKYLFRKEGQNVTLSCEQNLNHDAMYWYRQDPGQGLRLIYYSQIVNDFQKGDIAEGYSVSREKKESFPLTVTSAQKNPTAFYLCASSVQGLAETQYFGPGTRLLVL.